Judged by abundance, the clone carrying this TCR beta chain is medium-sized (0.01 to 0.1%). The antigen remains unidentified. CDR3 length equals 15 residues. Trimming removed 1 base from V and 5 bases from J; junction bases left unmatched: 7. Germline V CDR1 and CDR2: SGHTS, YDEGEE. The primer mix had 60 Vbeta and 13 Jbeta primers. Some clones are missing from TCRdb's copy, which holds only in-frame ones; the method was immunoSEQ multiplex PCR. The table lists about 160,000 clones, 80% to 90% of them singletons. The sample belongs to a study of cytomegalovirus exposure and HLA in healthy donors. Study details: Previous work identified roughly 110 million unique TCR beta sequences from about 200 million T cells.

Study-wide findings and caveats: Data from an earlier analysis indicated that most TCR beta V segments were productive either about 90% or about 30% of the time. In vitro data verified three CMV-associated chains as specific for CMV antigens. Later analysis associated a missense DCLRE1C variant with TCR beta V- and J-gene trimming.

J is TRBJ2-7 and V is TRBV5-8; 9 nucleotides match TRBD2. The receptor's source is a man aged 18 to 29 in good health and CMV-seronegative. The specimen was PBMCs. CDR3 in DNA: TGTGCCAGCAGCTTGTTTGCGGGAGGGCCCCACGAGCAGTACTTC. Its protein product is CASSLFAGGPHEQYF. The full variable domain, rest sourced from reference TRBV5-8 and TRBJ2-7, is EAGVTQSPTHLIKTRGQQATLRCSPISGHTSVYWYQQALGLGLQFLLWYDEGEERNRGNFPPRFSGRQFPNYSSELNVNALELEDSALYLCASSLFAGGPHEQYFGPGTRLTVT.